The present T cell receptor (beta chain) was sequenced within a study of cytomegalovirus exposure and HLA in healthy donors. Primers: 60 Vbeta forward and 13 Jbeta reverse. Original processing methods: An analysis performed later counted around 86 million unique TCR beta chains (roughly 11 million of them shared). TCRdb's table, derived via immunoSEQ multiplex PCR, lists solely in-frame clones and lacks some. V and J calls and clone size follow that table, whereas D and trimming were derived from the DNA. The sample has hundreds of thousands of clones; approximately 90% are singletons. Healthy bone marrow donors made up the cohort. About this clone: Its antigen is undetermined.

Regarding the study as a whole: In a later analysis, CMV-associated beta chains were mostly HLA-associated, it appeared. In an earlier analysis, in some 500 donors, most V segments appeared productive either ~87% or ~30% of the time.

V was shortened by 4 bases and J by 4 bases, with 13 bases between the two germline ends. CDR1 and CDR2 (germline): SNHLY, FYNNEI. The CDR3 length is 14 residues. Sequencing used PBMCs. The TCR comes from a woman aged 18-29 years in good health and CMV-seronegative. This chain uses TRBV2 with TRBJ1-2; the D gene is possibly TRBD1 (5 bases). CDR3 DNA: TGTGCCAGCAGTGGGCAGGGCTACAGCTATGGCTACACCTTC. Translating it yields CASSGQGYSYGYTF.